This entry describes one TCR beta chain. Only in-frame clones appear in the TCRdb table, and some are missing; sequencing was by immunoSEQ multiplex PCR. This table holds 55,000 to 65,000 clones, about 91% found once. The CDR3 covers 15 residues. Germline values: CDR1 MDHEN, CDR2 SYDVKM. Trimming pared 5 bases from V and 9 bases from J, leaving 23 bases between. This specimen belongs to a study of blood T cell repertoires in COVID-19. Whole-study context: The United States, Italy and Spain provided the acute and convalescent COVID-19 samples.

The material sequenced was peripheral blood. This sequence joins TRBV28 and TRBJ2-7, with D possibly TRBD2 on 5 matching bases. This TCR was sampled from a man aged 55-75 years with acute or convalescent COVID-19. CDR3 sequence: CASSLPAGTLRLQYF. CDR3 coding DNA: TGTGCCAGCAGTCTCCCGGCGGGTACCCTACGATTGCAGTACTTC.